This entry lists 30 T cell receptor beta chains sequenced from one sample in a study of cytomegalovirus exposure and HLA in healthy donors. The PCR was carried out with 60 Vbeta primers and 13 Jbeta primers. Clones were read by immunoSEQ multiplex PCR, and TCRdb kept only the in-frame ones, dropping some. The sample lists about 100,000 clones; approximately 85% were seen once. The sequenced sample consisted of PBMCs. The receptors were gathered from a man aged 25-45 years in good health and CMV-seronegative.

CDR3 DNA sequence: TGTGCCAGCAGCTTAGTCCCTAGCGGGAGAATCACAGAGACCCAGTACTTC. This gives the protein CASSLVPSGRITETQYF. The rearrangement uses TRBV7-2 and TRBJ2-5; 10 nucleotides match TRBD2. Unmatched junction bases numbered 9, after V lost 1 base and J lost 4 bases. CDR1 and CDR2 from the germline V gene are SGHTA and FQGNSA. This CDR3 has 17 residues.

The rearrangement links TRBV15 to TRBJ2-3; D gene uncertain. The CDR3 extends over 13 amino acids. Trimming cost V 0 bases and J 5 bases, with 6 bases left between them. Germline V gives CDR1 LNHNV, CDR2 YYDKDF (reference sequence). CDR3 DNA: TGTGCCACCAGCAGAGAGGAGATAGATACGCAGTATTTT. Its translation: CATSREEIDTQYF.

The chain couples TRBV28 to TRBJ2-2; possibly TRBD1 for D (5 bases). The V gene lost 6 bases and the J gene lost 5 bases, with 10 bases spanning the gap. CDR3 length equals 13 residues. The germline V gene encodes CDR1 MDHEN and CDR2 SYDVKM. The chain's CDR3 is CASRTVGTGELFF. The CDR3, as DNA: TGTGCCAGCAGGACAGTGGGGACCGGGGAGCTGTTTTTT.

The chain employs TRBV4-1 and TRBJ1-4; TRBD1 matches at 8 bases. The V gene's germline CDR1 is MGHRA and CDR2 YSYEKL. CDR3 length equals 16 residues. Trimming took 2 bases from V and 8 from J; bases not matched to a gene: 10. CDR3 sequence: CASSQYDDRGWEKLFF. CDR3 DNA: TGCGCCAGCAGCCAATATGACGACAGGGGATGGGAAAAACTGTTTTTT.

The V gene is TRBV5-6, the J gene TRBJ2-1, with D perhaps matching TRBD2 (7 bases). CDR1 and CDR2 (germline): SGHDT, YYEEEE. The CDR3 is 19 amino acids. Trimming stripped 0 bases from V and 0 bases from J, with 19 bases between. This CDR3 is CASSLVGLGGGSSYNEQFF. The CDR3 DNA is TGTGCCAGCAGCTTGGTGGGCCTAGGGGGAGGGAGCTCCTACAATGAGCAGTTCTTC.

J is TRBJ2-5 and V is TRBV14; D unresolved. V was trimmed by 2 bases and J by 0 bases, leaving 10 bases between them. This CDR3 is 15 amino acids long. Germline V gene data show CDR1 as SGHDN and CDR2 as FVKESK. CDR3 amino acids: CASSQPRGYQETQYF. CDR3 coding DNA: TGTGCCAGCAGCCAACCGAGAGGATACCAAGAGACCCAGTACTTC.

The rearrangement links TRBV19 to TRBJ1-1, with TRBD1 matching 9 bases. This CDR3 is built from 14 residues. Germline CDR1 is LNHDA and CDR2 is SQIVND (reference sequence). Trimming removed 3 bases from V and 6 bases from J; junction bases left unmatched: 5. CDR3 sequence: CASSITGGSSEAFF. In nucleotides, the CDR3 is TGTGCCAGTAGTATTACAGGGGGCTCTTCTGAAGCTTTCTTT. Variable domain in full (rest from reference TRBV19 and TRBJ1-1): DGGITQSPKYLFRKEGQNVTLSCEQNLNHDAMYWYRQDPGQGLRLIYYSQIVNDFQKGDIAEGYSVSREKKESFPLTVTSAQKNPTAFYLCASSITGGSSEAFFGQGTRLTVV.

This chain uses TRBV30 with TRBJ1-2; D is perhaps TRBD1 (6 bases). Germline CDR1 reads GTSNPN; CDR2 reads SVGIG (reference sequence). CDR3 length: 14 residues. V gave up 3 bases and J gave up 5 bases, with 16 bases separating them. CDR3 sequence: CAWSVNLRGYGYTF. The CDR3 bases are TGTGCCTGGAGCGTCAACCTCAGGGGATATGGCTACACCTTC.

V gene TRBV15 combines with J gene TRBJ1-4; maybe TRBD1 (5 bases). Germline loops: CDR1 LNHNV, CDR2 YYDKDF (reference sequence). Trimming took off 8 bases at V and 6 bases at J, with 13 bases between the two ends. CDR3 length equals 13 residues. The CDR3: CATSRGGDEKLFF. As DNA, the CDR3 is TGTGCCACCTCAAGGGGAGGGGATGAAAAACTGTTTTTT.

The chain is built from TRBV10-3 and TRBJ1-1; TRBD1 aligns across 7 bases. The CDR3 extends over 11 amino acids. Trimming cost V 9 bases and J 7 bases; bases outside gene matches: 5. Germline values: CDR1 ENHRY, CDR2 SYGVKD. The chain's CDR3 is CAIKGQDEAFF. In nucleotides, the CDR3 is TGTGCCATAAAAGGACAGGATGAAGCTTTCTTT.

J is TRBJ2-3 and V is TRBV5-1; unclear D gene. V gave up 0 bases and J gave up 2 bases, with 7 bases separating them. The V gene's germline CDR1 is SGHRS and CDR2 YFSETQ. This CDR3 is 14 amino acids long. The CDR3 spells CASSLARPTDTQYF. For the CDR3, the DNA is TGCGCCAGCAGCTTGGCGAGGCCCACAGATACGCAGTATTTT.

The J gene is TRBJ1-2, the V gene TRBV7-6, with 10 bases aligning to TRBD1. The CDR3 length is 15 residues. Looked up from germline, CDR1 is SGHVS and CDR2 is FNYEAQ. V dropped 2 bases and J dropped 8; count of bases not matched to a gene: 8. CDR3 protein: CASSLTDRGKGGYTF. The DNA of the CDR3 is TGTGCCAGCAGCTTAACGGACAGGGGGAAAGGGGGCTACACCTTC.

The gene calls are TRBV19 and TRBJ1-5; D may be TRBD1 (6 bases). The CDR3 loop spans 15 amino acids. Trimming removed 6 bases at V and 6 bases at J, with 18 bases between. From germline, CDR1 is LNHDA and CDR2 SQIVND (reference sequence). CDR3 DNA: TGTGCCAGTAGCTGGGAAACAGGGTACGGTCAGCCCCAGCATTTT. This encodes CASSWETGYGQPQHF.

The CDR3 sequence: CASSAGTTISGEQYF. The CDR3 DNA reads as TGTGCCAGCTCAGCTGGGACAACGATCTCGGGGGAGCAGTACTTC. The chain couples TRBV18 to TRBJ2-7, with D perhaps matching TRBD1 (6 bases). V lost 5 bases to trimming and J lost 7 bases, with 21 bases between them. The CDR3 is 15 amino acids. Germline V lookup: CDR1 KGHSH, CDR2 LQKENI.

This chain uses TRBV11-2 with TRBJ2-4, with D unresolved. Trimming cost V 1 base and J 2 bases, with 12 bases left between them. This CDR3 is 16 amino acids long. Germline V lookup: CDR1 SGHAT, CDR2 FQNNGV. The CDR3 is CASSLVRDFSKNIQYF. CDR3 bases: TGTGCCAGCAGCTTAGTCCGAGACTTTTCCAAAAACATTCAGTACTTC.

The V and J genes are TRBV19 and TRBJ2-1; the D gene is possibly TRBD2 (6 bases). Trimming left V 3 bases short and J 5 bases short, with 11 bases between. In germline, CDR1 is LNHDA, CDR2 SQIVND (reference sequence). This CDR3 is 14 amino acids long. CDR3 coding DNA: TGTGCCAGTAGTATTCGGACTATCGACAATGAGCAGTTCTTC. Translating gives CASSIRTIDNEQFF.

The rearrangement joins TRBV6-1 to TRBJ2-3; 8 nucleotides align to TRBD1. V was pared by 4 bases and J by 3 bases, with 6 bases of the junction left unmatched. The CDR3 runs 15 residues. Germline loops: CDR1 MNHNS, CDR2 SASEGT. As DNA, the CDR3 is TGTGCCAGCAGTGGCTACAGGGGGAGTACAGATACGCAGTATTTT. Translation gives CASSGYRGSTDTQYF.

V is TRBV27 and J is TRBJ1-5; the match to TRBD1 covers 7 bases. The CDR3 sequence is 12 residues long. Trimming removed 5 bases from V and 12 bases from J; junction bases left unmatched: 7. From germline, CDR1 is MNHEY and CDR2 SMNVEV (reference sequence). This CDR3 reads CASSPTGTDQHF. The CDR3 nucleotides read TGTGCCAGCAGTCCAACCGGGACAGACCAGCATTTT.

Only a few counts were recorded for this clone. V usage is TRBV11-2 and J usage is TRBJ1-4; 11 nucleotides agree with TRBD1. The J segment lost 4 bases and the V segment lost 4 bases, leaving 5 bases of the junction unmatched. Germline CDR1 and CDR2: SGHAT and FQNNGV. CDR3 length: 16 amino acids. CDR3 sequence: CASSSRTGGDNEKLFF. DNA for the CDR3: TGTGCCAGCAGCTCCCGGACAGGGGGCGATAATGAAAAACTGTTTTTT.

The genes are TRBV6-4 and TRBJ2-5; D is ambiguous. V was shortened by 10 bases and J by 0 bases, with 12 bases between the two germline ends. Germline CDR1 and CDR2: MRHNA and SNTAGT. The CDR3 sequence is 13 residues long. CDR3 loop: CAIFTRDQETQYF. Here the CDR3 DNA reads TGTGCCATCTTCACCCGGGACCAAGAGACCCAGTACTTC.

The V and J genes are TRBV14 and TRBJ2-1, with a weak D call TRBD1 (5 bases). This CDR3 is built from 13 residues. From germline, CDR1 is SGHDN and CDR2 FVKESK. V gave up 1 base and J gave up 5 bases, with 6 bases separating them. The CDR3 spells CASSQGRDNEQFF. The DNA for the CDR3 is TGTGCCAGCAGCCAAGGCAGGGACAATGAGCAGTTCTTC.

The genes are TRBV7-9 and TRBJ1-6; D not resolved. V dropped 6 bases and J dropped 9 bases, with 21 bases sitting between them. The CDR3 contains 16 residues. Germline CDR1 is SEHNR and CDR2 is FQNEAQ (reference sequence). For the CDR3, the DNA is TGTGCCAGCAGTCCTAGCCAGGCAGGTTTGGGTTCACCCCTCCACTTT. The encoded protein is CASSPSQAGLGSPLHF.

The CDR3 is CASDIREGSGELFF. CDR3 DNA sequence: TGTGCCAGCGACATAAGGGAGGGTTCCGGGGAGCTGTTTTTT. V and J are TRBV28 and TRBJ2-2; 7 bases fit TRBD2. CDR3 size: 14 residues. The germline V gene encodes CDR1 MDHEN and CDR2 SYDVKM. The junction had 9 bases not matched to a gene; V was cut back by 8 bases and J by 6 bases.

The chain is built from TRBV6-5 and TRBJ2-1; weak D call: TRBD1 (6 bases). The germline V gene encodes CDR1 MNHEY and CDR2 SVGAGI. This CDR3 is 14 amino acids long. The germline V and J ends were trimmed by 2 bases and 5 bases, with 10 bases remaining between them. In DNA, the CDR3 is TGTGCCAGCAGTTACGTGGGGGCGAACAATGAGCAGTTCTTC. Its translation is CASSYVGANNEQFF.

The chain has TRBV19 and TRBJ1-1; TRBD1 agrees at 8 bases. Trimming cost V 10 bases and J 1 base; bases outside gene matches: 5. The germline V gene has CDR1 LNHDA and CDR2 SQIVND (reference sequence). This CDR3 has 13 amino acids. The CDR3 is CATSDRGNTEAFF. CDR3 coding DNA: TGTGCCACCTCCGACAGGGGGAACACTGAAGCTTTCTTT.

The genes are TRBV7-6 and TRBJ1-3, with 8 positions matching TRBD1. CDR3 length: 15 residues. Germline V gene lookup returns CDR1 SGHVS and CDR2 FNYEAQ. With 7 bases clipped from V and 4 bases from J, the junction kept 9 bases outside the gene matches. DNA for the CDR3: TGTGCCAGCACAAAGGGCCAGGGGGCCGGAAACACCATATATTTT. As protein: CASTKGQGAGNTIYF.

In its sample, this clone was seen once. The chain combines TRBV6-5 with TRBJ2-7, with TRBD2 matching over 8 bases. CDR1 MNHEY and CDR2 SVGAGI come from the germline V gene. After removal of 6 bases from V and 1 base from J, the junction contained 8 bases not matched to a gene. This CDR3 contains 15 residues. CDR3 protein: CASSLASGPSYEQYF. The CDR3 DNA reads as TGTGCCAGCAGCCTTGCTAGCGGGCCTTCCTACGAGCAGTACTTC.

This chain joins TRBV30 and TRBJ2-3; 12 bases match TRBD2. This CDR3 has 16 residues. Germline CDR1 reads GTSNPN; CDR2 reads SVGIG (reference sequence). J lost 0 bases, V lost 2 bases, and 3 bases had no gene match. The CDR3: CAWSIGLAGSTDTQYF. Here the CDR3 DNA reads TGTGCCTGGAGTATAGGACTAGCGGGGAGCACAGATACGCAGTATTTT.

DNA for the CDR3: TGTGCCAGCAGCCAGGAAGGAAATGCAGGCGAGCAGTACTTC. This translates into CASSQEGNAGEQYF. J is TRBJ2-7 and V is TRBV28; D is uncertain. Germline CDR1 MDHEN, CDR2 SYDVKM. The CDR3 is made up of 14 amino acids. Trimming shortened V by 6 bases and J by 6 bases, and 18 bases separated the two germline ends.

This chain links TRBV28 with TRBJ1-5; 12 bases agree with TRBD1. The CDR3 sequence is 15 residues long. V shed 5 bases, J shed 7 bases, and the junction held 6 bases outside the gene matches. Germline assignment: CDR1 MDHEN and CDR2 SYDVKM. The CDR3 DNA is TGTGCCAGCAGTCCGGGGACAGGGGGCAGGCAGCCCCAGCATTTT. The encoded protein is CASSPGTGGRQPQHF.